These T cell receptor beta chains were read from a single sample in a study of cytomegalovirus exposure and HLA in healthy donors. Profiling relied on immunoSEQ multiplex PCR, and the TCRdb table lists in-frame clones only, not all of them. This table has some 90,000 clones, about 80% appearing once. Sequenced sample: PBMCs. The receptors stem from a man aged 45 to 65 in good health and CMV-seropositive. Each CDR3 is given without its conserved first and last residue. Each record gives: V gene, J gene, CDR3 protein.

v_gene: TRBV29-1
j_gene: TRBJ2-1
CDR3aa: SVEAELSRDGRIYEQF

v_gene: TRBV30
j_gene: TRBJ2-7
CDR3aa: ACSRSGAYEQY

v_gene: TRBV7-3
j_gene: TRBJ1-1
CDR3aa: ASSPNGAPGGTEAF

v_gene: TRBV7-9
j_gene: TRBJ1-2
CDR3aa: ASSRRQTGGAGGYT

v_gene: TRBV7-2
j_gene: TRBJ2-4
CDR3aa: ASSYRGQNIQY

v_gene: TRBV19
j_gene: TRBJ2-3
CDR3aa: ASARQGIADTQY

v_gene: TRBV19
j_gene: TRBJ1-2
CDR3aa: ASSEAGADGYT

v_gene: TRBV27
j_gene: TRBJ2-5
CDR3aa: ASRRSFGIQETQY

v_gene: TRBV7-2
j_gene: TRBJ1-1
CDR3aa: ASSSLPGDTEAF

v_gene: TRBV5-5
j_gene: TRBJ1-1
CDR3aa: ASSSVDSMNTEAF

v_gene: TRBV12-5
j_gene: TRBJ1-1
CDR3aa: ASGSTGVNTEAF

v_gene: TRBV27
j_gene: .
CDR3aa: ASSPRYDYEQY

v_gene: TRBV29-1
j_gene: TRBJ2-2
CDR3aa: SVESPRTAGELF

v_gene: TRBV6-5
j_gene: TRBJ1-1
CDR3aa: ASSYLGVTEAF

v_gene: TRBV7-9
j_gene: TRBJ1-3
CDR3aa: ASSWSQTPSGNTIY

v_gene: TRBV7-3
j_gene: TRBJ1-1
CDR3aa: ASSLTTATEAF

v_gene: TRBV18
j_gene: TRBJ2-5
CDR3aa: ASSPGLSETQY

v_gene: TRBV18
j_gene: TRBJ2-1
CDR3aa: ASSPWNRQYNEQF

v_gene: TRBV30
j_gene: TRBJ2-3
CDR3aa: AWRVAGLTDTQY

v_gene: TRBV6-5
j_gene: TRBJ1-4
CDR3aa: ASRAGSGSNEKLF

v_gene: TRBV12-5
j_gene: TRBJ1-5
CDR3aa: ASGMGQPNQPQH

v_gene: TRBV29-1
j_gene: TRBJ2-3
CDR3aa: SGRTGGEETQY

v_gene: TRBV5-1
j_gene: TRBJ2-1
CDR3aa: ASSLAAETGAPYNEQF

v_gene: TRBV11-2
j_gene: TRBJ2-5
CDR3aa: ASSLAVRGGTQY

v_gene: TRBV6-5
j_gene: TRBJ2-7
CDR3aa: ASSPTGGRQY

v_gene: TRBV11-1
j_gene: TRBJ2-1
CDR3aa: ASSLLAGGPREQF

v_gene: TRBV15
j_gene: TRBJ2-1
CDR3aa: ATSRGQGVNEQF

v_gene: TRBV6-6
j_gene: TRBJ2-7
CDR3aa: ASSYSPAGGYEQY

v_gene: TRBV6-5
j_gene: TRBJ1-1
CDR3aa: ASSLDSDYTEAF

v_gene: TRBV7-9
j_gene: TRBJ2-3
CDR3aa: ASRDLDRAGGTDTQY

v_gene: TRBV4-1
j_gene: TRBJ1-3
CDR3aa: ASSQVDLSGNTIY

v_gene: TRBV7-9
j_gene: TRBJ1-5
CDR3aa: ASSPTYTGSDSNQPQH

v_gene: TRBV29-1
j_gene: TRBJ2-2
CDR3aa: SVGSGANTGELF

v_gene: TRBV7-9
j_gene: TRBJ1-1
CDR3aa: SSSSSTGGYTEAF

v_gene: TRBV9
j_gene: TRBJ1-1
CDR3aa: ASSVTGPNTEAF

v_gene: TRBV15
j_gene: TRBJ2-5
CDR3aa: ATSRELQETSGKETQY

v_gene: TRBV30
j_gene: TRBJ1-1
CDR3aa: AWSVQPYREAF

v_gene: TRBV7-6
j_gene: TRBJ2-5
CDR3aa: ASSRDHGESETQY

v_gene: TRBV7-3
j_gene: TRBJ2-7
CDR3aa: ASSLSAGGPYEQY

v_gene: TRBV27
j_gene: TRBJ2-3
CDR3aa: ASSLGATGDTQY

v_gene: TRBV6-4
j_gene: TRBJ1-2
CDR3aa: ASSDGAGANYGYT

v_gene: TRBV5-4
j_gene: TRBJ2-3
CDR3aa: ASSFRDSRTDTQY

v_gene: TRBV7-6
j_gene: TRBJ2-1
CDR3aa: ASSLLGMWEDPTSSYNEQF

v_gene: TRBV27
j_gene: TRBJ2-5
CDR3aa: ASATGTGLAETQY

v_gene: TRBV7-9
j_gene: TRBJ2-7
CDR3aa: ASSLAGVGYEQY

v_gene: TRBV6-5
j_gene: TRBJ1-1
CDR3aa: ASRVGAENTEAF

v_gene: TRBV12-5
j_gene: TRBJ1-5
CDR3aa: ASGPDPGQGIYSNQPQH

v_gene: TRBV6-5
j_gene: TRBJ2-3
CDR3aa: ASRGGLSTDTQY

v_gene: TRBV30
j_gene: TRBJ2-1
CDR3aa: AWSSGTNNEQF